The clone carrying this T cell receptor beta chain was seen a handful of times. What it binds is not known. Using RNA transcripts, the TCR beta CDR3 regions were amplified. HTBI-primed first-round RT-PCR preceded second-round multiplex PCR. One entry per CDR3 protein results from TCRdb running MiXCR on the multiplex PCR reads. This table has hundreds of thousands of distinct CDR3 sequences, around 50% appearing once. This sample is part of a study of Graves' ophthalmopathy and Graves' hyperthyroidism. Study context: The authors collected peripheral blood at initial diagnosis, before any treatment. Study-wide points: Also, most clonotypes expanded in the thyroid above 0.001 frequency appeared in blood.

A duration under 3 months, NOSPECS ≥4, CAS ≥3 and moderate-to-severe activity characterized the donors with ophthalmopathy. The CDR3 covers 14 residues. Germline CDR1 is SGHRS and CDR2 is YFSETQ. V lost 3 bases to trimming and J lost 5 bases, with 14 bases between them. The chain uses TRBV5-1 and TRBJ1-2; D gene unclear. Sample: peripheral blood. The receptor's source is an adult man with Graves' ophthalmopathy. The CDR3 spells CASSYARADYGYTF. The CDR3 nucleotides are TGCGCCAGCAGCTACGCCCGGGCGGATTATGGCTACACCTTC.